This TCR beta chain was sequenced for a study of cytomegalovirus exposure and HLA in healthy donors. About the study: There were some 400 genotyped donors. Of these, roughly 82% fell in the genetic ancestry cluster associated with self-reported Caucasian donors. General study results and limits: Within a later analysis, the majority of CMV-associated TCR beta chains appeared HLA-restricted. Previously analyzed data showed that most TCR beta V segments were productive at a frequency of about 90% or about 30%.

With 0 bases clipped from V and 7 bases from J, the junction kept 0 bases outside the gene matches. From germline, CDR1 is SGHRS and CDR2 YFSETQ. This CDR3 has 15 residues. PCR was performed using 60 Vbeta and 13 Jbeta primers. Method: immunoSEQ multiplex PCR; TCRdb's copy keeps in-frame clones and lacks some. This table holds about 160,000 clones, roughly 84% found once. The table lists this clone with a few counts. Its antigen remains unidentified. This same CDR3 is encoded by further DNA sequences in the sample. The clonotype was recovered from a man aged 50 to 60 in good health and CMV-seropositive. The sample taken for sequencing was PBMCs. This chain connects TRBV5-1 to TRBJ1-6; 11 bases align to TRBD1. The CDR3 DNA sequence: TGCGCCAGCAGCTTGGGGACAGGGGGCAATTCACCCCTCCACTTT. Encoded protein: CASSLGTGGNSPLHF.